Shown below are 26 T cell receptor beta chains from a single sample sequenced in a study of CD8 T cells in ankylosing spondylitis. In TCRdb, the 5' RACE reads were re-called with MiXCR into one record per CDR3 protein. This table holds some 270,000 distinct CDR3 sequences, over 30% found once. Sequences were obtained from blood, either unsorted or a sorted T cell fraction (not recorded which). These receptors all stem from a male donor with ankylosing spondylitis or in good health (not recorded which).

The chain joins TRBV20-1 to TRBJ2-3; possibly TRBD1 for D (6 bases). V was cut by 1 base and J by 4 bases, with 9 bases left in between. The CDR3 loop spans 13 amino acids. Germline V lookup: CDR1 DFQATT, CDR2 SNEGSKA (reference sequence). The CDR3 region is CSARGGGADTQYF. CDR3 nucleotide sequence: TGCAGTGCTAGAGGAGGGGGTGCAGATACGCAGTATTTT.

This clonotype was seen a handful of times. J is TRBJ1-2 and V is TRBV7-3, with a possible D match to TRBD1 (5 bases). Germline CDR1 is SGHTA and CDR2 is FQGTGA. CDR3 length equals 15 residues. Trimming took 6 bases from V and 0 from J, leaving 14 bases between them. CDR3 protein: CASSDGTPANYGYTF. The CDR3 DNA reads TGTGCCAGCAGTGACGGGACCCCTGCTAACTATGGCTACACCTTC.

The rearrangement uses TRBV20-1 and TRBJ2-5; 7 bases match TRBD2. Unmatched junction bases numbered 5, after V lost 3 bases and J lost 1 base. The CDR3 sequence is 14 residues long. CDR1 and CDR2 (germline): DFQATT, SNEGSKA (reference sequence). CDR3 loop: CSARIAGVQETQYF. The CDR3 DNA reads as TGCAGTGCTAGGATCGCGGGGGTCCAAGAGACCCAGTACTTC.

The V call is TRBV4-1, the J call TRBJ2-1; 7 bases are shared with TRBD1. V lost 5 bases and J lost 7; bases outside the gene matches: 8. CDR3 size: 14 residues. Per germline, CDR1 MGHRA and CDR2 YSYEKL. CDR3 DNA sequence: TGCGCCAGCAGCACCCCCCAGGGGGAGAATGAGCAGTTCTTC. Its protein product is CASSTPQGENEQFF.

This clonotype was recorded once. CDR3 DNA sequence: TGTGCCAGCAGCCAAGACGAGGGGGGGCCGTCGGATGAGCAGTTCTTC. Translating it yields CASSQDEGGPSDEQFF. The V call is TRBV3-1, the J call TRBJ2-1, with D perhaps matching TRBD2 (7 bases). V dropped 0 bases and J dropped 8 bases, with 17 bases sitting between them. The CDR3 spans 16 residues. Germline V gives CDR1 LGHDT, CDR2 YNNKEL (reference sequence).

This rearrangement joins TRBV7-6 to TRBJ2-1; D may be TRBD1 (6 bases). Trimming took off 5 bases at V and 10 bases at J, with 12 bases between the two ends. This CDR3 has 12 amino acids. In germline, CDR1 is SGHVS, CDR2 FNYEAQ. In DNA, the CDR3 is TGTGCCAGCAGCGTCCTCGGACAGGAGCAGTTCTTC. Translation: CASSVLGQEQFF. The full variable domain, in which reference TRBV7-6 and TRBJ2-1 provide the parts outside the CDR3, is GAGVSQSPRYKVTKRGQDVALRCDPISGHVSLYWYRQALGQGPEFLTYFNYEAQQDKSGLPNDRFSAERPEGSISTLTIQRTEQRDSAMYRCASSVLGQEQFFGPGTRLTVL.

CDR3 nucleotide sequence: TGCGCCAGCAGCAAGGGACAGGGGGGCCACAATGAGCAGTTCTTC. Its protein is CASSKGQGGHNEQFF. The chain uses TRBV5-1 and TRBJ2-1, with TRBD1 matching over 11 bases. Germline trimming cut 4 bases from V and 5 bases from J; bases unmatched to any gene: 5. The germline V gene encodes CDR1 SGHRS and CDR2 YFSETQ. CDR3 length equals 15 residues. The whole variable domain, filled in from reference TRBV5-1 and TRBJ2-1, reads KAGVTQTPRYLIKTRGQQVTLSCSPISGHRSVSWYQQTPGQGLQFLFEYFSETQRNKGNFPGRFSGRQFSNSRSEMNVSTLELGDSALYLCASSKGQGGHNEQFFGPGTRLTVL.

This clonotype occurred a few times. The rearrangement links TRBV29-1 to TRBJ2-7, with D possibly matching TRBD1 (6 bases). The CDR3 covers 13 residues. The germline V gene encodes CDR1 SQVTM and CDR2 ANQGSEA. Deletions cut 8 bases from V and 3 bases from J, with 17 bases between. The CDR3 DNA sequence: TGCAGCCCCAATCCGGGACACCACTACGAGCAGTACTTC. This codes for CSPNPGHHYEQYF.

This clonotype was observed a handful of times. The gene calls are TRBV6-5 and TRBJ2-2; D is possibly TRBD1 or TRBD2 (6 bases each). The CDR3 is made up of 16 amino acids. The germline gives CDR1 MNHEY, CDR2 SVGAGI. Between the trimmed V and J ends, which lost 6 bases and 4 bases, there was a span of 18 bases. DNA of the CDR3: TGTGCCAGCAGCTTAGAGGGGGGAACTCCCACCGGGGAGCTGTTTTTT. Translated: CASSLEGGTPTGELFF.

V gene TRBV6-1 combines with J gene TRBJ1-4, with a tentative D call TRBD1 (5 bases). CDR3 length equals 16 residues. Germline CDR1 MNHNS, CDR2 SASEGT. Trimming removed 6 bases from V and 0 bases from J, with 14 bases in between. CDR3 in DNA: TGTGCCAGCAGCCTCGACAGTCCTGCAACTAATGAAAAACTGTTTTTT. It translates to CASSLDSPATNEKLFF.

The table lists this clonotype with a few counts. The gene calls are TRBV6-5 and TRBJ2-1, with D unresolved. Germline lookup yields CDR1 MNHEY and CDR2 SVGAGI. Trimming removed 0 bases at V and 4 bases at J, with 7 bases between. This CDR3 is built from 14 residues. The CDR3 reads CASSYSTTYNEQFF. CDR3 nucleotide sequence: TGTGCCAGCAGTTACTCTACCACGTACAATGAGCAGTTCTTC.

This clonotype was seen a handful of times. For the CDR3, the DNA is TGCAGTCCCACCAAGGGGAGCTCCTACGAGCAGTACTTC. Its translation is CSPTKGSSYEQYF. The gene calls are TRBV20-1 and TRBJ2-7; D is perhaps TRBD1 or TRBD2 (5 bases each). With 8 bases removed from V and 0 bases from J, the gap between germline ends came to 14 bases. The CDR3 runs 13 residues. Germline-derived CDR1 and CDR2 are DFQATT and SNEGSKA (reference sequence).

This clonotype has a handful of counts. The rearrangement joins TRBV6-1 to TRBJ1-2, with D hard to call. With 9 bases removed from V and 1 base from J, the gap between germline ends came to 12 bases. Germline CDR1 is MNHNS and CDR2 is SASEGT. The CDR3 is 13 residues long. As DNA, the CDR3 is TGTGCCAGTAGGTGGGGTCTTAACTATGGCTACACCTTC. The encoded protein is CASRWGLNYGYTF.

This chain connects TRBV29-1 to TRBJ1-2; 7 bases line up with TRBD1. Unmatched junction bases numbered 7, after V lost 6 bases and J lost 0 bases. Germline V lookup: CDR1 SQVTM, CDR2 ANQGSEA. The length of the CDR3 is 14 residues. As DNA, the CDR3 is TGCAGCGTAGCGGGACAGAATCCTAACTATGGCTACACCTTC. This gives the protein CSVAGQNPNYGYTF.

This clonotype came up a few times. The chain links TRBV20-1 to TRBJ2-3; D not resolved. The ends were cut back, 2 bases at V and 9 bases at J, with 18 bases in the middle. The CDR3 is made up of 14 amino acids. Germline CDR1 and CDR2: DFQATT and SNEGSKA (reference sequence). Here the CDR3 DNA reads TGCAGTGCTAGATCCCCCCTGACCGGAGACACGCAGTATTTT. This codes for CSARSPLTGDTQYF.

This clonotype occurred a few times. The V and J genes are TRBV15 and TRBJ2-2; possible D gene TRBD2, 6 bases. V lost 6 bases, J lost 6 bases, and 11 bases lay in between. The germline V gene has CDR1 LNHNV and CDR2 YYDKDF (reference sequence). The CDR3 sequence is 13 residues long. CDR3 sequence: CATSAAGPGELFF. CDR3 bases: TGTGCCACCAGTGCGGCGGGGCCCGGGGAGCTGTTTTTT.

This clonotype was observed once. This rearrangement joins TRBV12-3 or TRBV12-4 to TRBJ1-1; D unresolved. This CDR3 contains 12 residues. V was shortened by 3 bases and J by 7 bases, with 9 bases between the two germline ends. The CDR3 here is CASSFGEIEAFF. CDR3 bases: TGTGCCAGCAGTTTTGGGGAGATTGAAGCTTTCTTT.

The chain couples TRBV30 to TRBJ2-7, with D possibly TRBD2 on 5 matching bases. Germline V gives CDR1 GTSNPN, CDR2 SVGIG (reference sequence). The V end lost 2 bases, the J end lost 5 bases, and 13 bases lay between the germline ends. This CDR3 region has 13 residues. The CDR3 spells CAWSPGWIHEQYF. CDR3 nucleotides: TGTGCCTGGAGTCCGGGATGGATCCACGAGCAGTACTTC.

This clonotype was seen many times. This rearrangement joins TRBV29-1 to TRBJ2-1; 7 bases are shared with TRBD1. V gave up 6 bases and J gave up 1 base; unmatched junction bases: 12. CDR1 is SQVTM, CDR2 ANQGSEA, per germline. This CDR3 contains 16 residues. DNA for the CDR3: TGCAGCGTCCCTAACCTACAGGGGCGATCCTACAATGAGCAGTTCTTC. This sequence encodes CSVPNLQGRSYNEQFF.

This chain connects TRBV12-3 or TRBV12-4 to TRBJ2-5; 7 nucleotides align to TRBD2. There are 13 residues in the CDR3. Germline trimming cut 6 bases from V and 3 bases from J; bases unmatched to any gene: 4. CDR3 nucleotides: TGTGCCAGCAGGGGGGAGGGAAAAGAGACCCAGTACTTC. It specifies CASRGEGKETQYF.

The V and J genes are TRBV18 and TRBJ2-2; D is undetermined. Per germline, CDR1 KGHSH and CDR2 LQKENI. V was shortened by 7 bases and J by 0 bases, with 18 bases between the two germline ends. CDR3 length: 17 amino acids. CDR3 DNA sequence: TGTGCCAGCTTCCTGAGCCAATCTAACGCGAACACCGGGGAGCTGTTTTTT. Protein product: CASFLSQSNANTGELFF. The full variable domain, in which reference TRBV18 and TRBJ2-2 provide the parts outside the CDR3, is NAGVMQNPRHLVRRRGQEARLRCSPMKGHSHVYWYRQLPEEGLKFMVYLQKENIIDESGMPKERFSAEFPKEGPSILRIQQVVRGDSAAYFCASFLSQSNANTGELFFGEGSRLTVL.

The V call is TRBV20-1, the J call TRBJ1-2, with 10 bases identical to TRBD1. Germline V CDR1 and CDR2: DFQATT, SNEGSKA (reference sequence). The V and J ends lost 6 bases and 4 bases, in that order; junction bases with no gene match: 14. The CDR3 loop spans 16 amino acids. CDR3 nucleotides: TGCAGTGCCAACCTCCACGGGACAGGGGTTCTCTATGGCTACACCTTC. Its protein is CSANLHGTGVLYGYTF.

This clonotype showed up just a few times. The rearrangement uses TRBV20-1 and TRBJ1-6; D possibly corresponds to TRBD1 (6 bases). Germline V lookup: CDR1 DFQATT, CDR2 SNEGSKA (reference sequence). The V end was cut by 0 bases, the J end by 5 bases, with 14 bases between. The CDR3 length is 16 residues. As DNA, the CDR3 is TGCAGTGCTAGAGATCTGATCCAGGGGAATAATTCACCCCTCCACTTT. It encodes CSARDLIQGNNSPLHF.

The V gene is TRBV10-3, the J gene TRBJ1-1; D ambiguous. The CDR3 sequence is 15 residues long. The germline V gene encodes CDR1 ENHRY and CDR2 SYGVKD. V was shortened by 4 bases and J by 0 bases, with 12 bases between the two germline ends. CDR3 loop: CAISVTDAMNTEAFF. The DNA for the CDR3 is TGTGCCATCAGTGTAACTGACGCGATGAACACTGAAGCTTTCTTT.

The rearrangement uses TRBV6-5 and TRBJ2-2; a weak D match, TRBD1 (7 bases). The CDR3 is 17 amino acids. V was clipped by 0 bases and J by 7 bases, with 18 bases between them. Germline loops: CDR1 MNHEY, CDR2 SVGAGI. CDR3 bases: TGTGCCAGCAGTTACTCCTCCCCAGGGGGACTTGGCGGGGAGCTGTTTTTT. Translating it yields CASSYSSPGGLGGELFF.

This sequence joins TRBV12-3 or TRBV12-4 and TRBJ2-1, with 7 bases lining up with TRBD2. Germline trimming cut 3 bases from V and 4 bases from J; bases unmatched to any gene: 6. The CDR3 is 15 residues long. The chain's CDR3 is CASSFVIAGYNEQFF. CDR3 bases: TGTGCCAGCAGTTTCGTGATAGCGGGTTACAATGAGCAGTTCTTC.